This is a list of T cell receptor beta chains from one sample in a study of blood T cell repertoires in COVID-19. Repertoires were generated with immunoSEQ multiplex PCR, while TCRdb's copy carries only in-frame clones and drops some. Altogether about 210,000 clones are present, approximately 88% being singletons, with the ten largest covering over 2%. The sample consisted of PBMCs or T cells enriched from blood (not recorded which). These receptor sequences come from a middle-aged woman with acute COVID-19. Both conserved end residues are part of each CDR3. The D gene is left open where the match is weak. Clone size, where shown, is once, few, many, or a class for clones that have expanded.

D gene: TRBD2
J gene: TRBJ2-1
V gene: TRBV3-1/TRBV3-2
clone size: NA
CDR3 DNA: TGTGCCAGCAGCCAAAAGGTTAGCGGGGCCTCCTACAATGAGCAGTTCTTC
CDR3 protein: CASSQKVSGASYNEQFF

D gene: TRBD2
J gene: TRBJ2-4
V gene: TRBV4-2
clone size: once
CDR3 DNA: TGTGCCAGCAGCCAAGAGGCTAGCGGGAGTAGTGCCAAAAACATTCAGTACTTC
CDR3 protein: CASSQEASGSSAKNIQYF

D gene: NA
J gene: TRBJ2-5
V gene: TRBV5-1
clone size: NA
CDR3 DNA: TGCGCCAGCAGCTTCGACAGTGAAGAGACCCAGTACTTC
CDR3 protein: CASSFDSEETQYF

D gene: TRBD1
J gene: TRBJ1-5
V gene: TRBV23-1
clone size: NA
CDR3 DNA: TGCGCCAGCAGTGACAGGGAGGAACGCATCAATCAGCCCCAGCATTTT
CDR3 protein: CASSDREERINQPQHF

D gene: TRBD1
J gene: TRBJ1-6
V gene: TRBV7-9
clone size: NA
CDR3 DNA: TGTGCCAGCAGTCTAGGCGGGACAGGGAAATATAGGCCCCTCCACTTT
CDR3 protein: CASSLGGTGKYRPLHF

D gene: TRBD1
J gene: TRBJ1-2
V gene: TRBV5-1
clone size: once
CDR3 DNA: TGCGCCAGCAGCGTGACAGGGGGATTAAACTATGGCTACACCTTC
CDR3 protein: CASSVTGGLNYGYTF

D gene: TRBD2
J gene: TRBJ2-3
V gene: TRBV2
clone size: NA
CDR3 DNA: TGTGCCAGCAGCCCCGGACTAGATATCGCAGATACGCAGTATTTT
CDR3 protein: CASSPGLDIADTQYF

D gene: NA
J gene: TRBJ2-6
V gene: TRBV7-2
clone size: NA
CDR3 DNA: TGTGCCAGCAGCTTGAGGACAGTTGGCTCTGGGGCCAACGTCCTGACTTTC
CDR3 protein: CASSLRTVGSGANVLTF

D gene: TRBD1
J gene: TRBJ1-1
V gene: TRBV19
clone size: NA
CDR3 DNA: TGTGCCAGTAGTACAGACAGGGGGACTGAAGCTTTCTTT
CDR3 protein: CASSTDRGTEAFF

D gene: TRBD1
J gene: TRBJ1-1
V gene: TRBV10-3
clone size: NA
CDR3 DNA: TGTGCCATCAGCAAAGACAGGGAGTACACTGAAGCTTTCTTT
CDR3 protein: CAISKDREYTEAFF

D gene: NA
J gene: TRBJ2-2
V gene: TRBV12-3/TRBV12-4
clone size: once
CDR3 DNA: TGTGCCAGCAGTTCGGGGAGGGGGGAGCTGTTTTTT
CDR3 protein: CASSSGRGELFF

D gene: TRBD1
J gene: TRBJ1-2
V gene: TRBV11-2
clone size: once
CDR3 DNA: TGTGCCAGCAGCTTTACCGGGACAGGGCCAGACACCTTC
CDR3 protein: CASSFTGTGPDTF

D gene: NA
J gene: TRBJ1-1
V gene: TRBV6-5
clone size: NA
CDR3 DNA: TGTGCCAGCAGGGGGAGGATCTTGAACACTGAAGCTTTCTTT
CDR3 protein: CASRGRILNTEAFF

D gene: NA
J gene: TRBJ1-5
V gene: TRBV30
clone size: NA
CDR3 DNA: TGTGCCTGGAGTGCTTCCGGGACTTACCCACCGAGCAATCAGCCCCAGCATTTT
CDR3 protein: CAWSASGTYPPSNQPQHF

D gene: TRBD2
J gene: TRBJ2-1
V gene: TRBV25-1
clone size: once
CDR3 DNA: TGTGCCAGCAGTAGTTTAGGACTAGCGGGAGCAGGGGAGCAGTTCTTC
CDR3 protein: CASSSLGLAGAGEQFF

D gene: NA
J gene: TRBJ2-1
V gene: TRBV27
clone size: NA
CDR3 DNA: TGTGCCAGCAGAGCGGTAAATTACAATGAGCAGTTCTTC
CDR3 protein: CASRAVNYNEQFF

D gene: NA
J gene: TRBJ1-2
V gene: TRBV5-1
clone size: NA
CDR3 DNA: TGCGCCAGCAGCGTACAGGGTACGGAGGGCTACACCTTC
CDR3 protein: CASSVQGTEGYTF

D gene: TRBD1
J gene: TRBJ1-2
V gene: TRBV5-6
clone size: NA
CDR3 DNA: TGTGCCAGCAGCTTGGTACAGGGGCTATCCTATGGCTACACCTTC
CDR3 protein: CASSLVQGLSYGYTF

D gene: TRBD2
J gene: TRBJ2-2
V gene: TRBV19
clone size: NA
CDR3 DNA: TGTGCCAGTACTAGCGGTTACACCGGGGAGCTGTTTTTT
CDR3 protein: CASTSGYTGELFF

D gene: TRBD2
J gene: TRBJ2-3
V gene: TRBV19
clone size: NA
CDR3 DNA: TGTGCCAGTAGTATGCCCTCAGGACTAGCGGGCACAGATACGCAGTATTTT
CDR3 protein: CASSMPSGLAGTDTQYF

D gene: TRBD2
J gene: TRBJ2-1
V gene: TRBV10-2
clone size: NA
CDR3 DNA: TGCGCCAGCAGTCCGGGACTAGCGGGAGTTGGTGAGCAGTTCTTC
CDR3 protein: CASSPGLAGVGEQFF

D gene: TRBD2
J gene: TRBJ2-5
V gene: TRBV11-3
clone size: NA
CDR3 DNA: TGTGCCAGCAGCTCCCATGGGACTAGCGGGAGGCCACGGGAGACCCAGTACTTC
CDR3 protein: CASSSHGTSGRPRETQYF

D gene: NA
J gene: TRBJ1-3
V gene: TRBV13
clone size: NA
CDR3 DNA: TGTGCCAGCAGCCCCCAGGTTCGGAAGGGAAACACCATATATTTT
CDR3 protein: CASSPQVRKGNTIYF

D gene: NA
J gene: TRBJ2-6
V gene: TRBV3-1/TRBV3-2
clone size: NA
CDR3 DNA: TGTGCCAGCAGCGTGCAGGACTCTGGGGCCAACGTCCTGACTTTC
CDR3 protein: CASSVQDSGANVLTF

D gene: NA
J gene: TRBJ2-7
V gene: TRBV3-1/TRBV3-2
clone size: NA
CDR3 DNA: TGTGCCAGCAGCCAAGATCCCCGGACAGTAGTCTCCTACGAGCAGTACTTC
CDR3 protein: CASSQDPRTVVSYEQYF

D gene: TRBD1
J gene: TRBJ1-4
V gene: TRBV10-3
clone size: NA
CDR3 DNA: TGTGCCATCAGTGAGGACAGGGGGCTGGCATTGAATGAAAAACTGTTTTTT
CDR3 protein: CAISEDRGLALNEKLFF

D gene: TRBD1
J gene: TRBJ1-2
V gene: TRBV27
clone size: NA
CDR3 DNA: TGTGCCAGCACCCCCGCAGAGGACAGGGGAAGGAATGGCTACACCTTC
CDR3 protein: CASTPAEDRGRNGYTF

D gene: TRBD2
J gene: TRBJ2-5
V gene: TRBV5-6
clone size: once
CDR3 DNA: TGTGCCAGCAGCTTTACTAGCGGGGGCGGAGAGACCCAGTACTTC
CDR3 protein: CASSFTSGGGETQYF

D gene: TRBD2
J gene: TRBJ2-1
V gene: TRBV5-1
clone size: NA
CDR3 DNA: TGCGCCAGCAGCTTTAGCGGGAGTAAGGATGAGCAGTTCTTC
CDR3 protein: CASSFSGSKDEQFF

D gene: TRBD1
J gene: TRBJ1-5
V gene: TRBV4-1
clone size: NA
CDR3 DNA: TGCGCCAGCAGCCAAGGGACCATTACAGGGGGCACCCAGCCCCAGCATTTT
CDR3 protein: CASSQGTITGGTQPQHF

D gene: TRBD1
J gene: TRBJ1-2
V gene: TRBV25-1
clone size: NA
CDR3 DNA: TGTGCCAGCAGCCTTGGGACAGTCTATGGCTACACCTTC
CDR3 protein: CASSLGTVYGYTF